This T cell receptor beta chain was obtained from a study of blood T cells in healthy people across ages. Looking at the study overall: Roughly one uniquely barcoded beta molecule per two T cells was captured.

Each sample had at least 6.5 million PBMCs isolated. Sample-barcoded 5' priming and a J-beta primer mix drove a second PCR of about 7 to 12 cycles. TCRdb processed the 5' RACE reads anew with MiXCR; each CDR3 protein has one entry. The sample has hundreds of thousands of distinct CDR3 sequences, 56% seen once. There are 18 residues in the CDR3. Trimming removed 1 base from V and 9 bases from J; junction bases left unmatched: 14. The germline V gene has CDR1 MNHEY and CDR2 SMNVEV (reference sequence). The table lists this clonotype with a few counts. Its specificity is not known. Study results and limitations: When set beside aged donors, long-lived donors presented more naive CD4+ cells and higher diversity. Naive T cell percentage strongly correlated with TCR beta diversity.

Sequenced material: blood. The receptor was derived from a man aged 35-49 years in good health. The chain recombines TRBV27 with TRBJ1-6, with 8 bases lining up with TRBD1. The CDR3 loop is CASSLFMGGGTGGSPLHF. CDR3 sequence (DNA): TGTGCCAGCAGTTTATTTATGGGAGGGGGGACAGGAGGTTCACCCCTCCACTTT.